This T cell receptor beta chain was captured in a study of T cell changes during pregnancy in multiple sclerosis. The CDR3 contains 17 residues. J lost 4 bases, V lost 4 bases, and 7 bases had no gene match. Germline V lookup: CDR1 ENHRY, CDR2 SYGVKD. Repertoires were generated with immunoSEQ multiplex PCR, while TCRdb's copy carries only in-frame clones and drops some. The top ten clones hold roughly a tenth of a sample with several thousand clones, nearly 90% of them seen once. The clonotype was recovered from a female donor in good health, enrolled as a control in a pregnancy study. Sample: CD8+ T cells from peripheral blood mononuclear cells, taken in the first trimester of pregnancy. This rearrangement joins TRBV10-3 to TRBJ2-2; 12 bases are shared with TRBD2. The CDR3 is CAISGGLAGKFTGELFF. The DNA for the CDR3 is TGTGCCATCAGTGGAGGACTAGCGGGAAAATTCACCGGGGAGCTGTTTTTT.